This T cell receptor (beta chain) comes out of a study of shared clonotypes between healthy human individuals. About the study: Donor ages ranged 18 to 49 years: a couple of women, a few men. Broader study findings: Some clonotypes were shared by all four sorted-subset donors, while others were not shared. The non-shared ones had lower generation probabilities than the shared ones. Estimated clonotype richness was generally higher in naive than memory subsets.

A word on this clone: Antigen unknown.

In the naive CD8 group, cells lacked CD45RO and were positively selected for CCR7, so terminally differentiated effector memory CD45RA+ cells were left out. Adults of Caucasian background living in Nashville, Tennessee made up all donors. TCRdb's table, derived via immunoSEQ multiplex PCR, lists solely in-frame clones and lacks some. The data contain some 2 million clones, approximately 94% of them singletons. The specimen was naive CD8+ T cells sorted from blood. The TCR originated in a man aged 18 to 29 in good health.

The CDR3 DNA is TGTGCCAGCAGTTACAATGAGGGGTATACTGAAGCTTTCTTT. This sequence encodes CASSYNEGYTEAFF. The V gene is TRBV6-5, the J gene TRBJ1-1; possible D gene TRBD1, 5 bases. Germline CDR1 is MNHEY and CDR2 is SVGAGI. The CDR3 is 14 residues long. V was shortened by 2 bases and J by 5 bases, with 12 bases between the two germline ends.